This T cell receptor (beta chain) was retrieved from a study of sequential checkpoint blockade in melanoma. As for the study in general: Arm A got nivolumab then ipilimumab; arm B the reverse, 1:1. After both sequences, patients received maintenance nivolumab.

Treatment meaning: randomized to nivolumab then ipilimumab (arm A) or the reverse (arm B). Germline V CDR1 and CDR2: MDHEN, SYDVKM. The CDR3 spans 12 residues. Clones were read by immunoSEQ multiplex PCR, and TCRdb kept only the in-frame ones, dropping some. The sample lists around 20,000 clones, around 82% occurring once. This material consisted of CD8+ T cells sorted from blood (inferred from file names), taken from a patient given nivolumab and ipilimumab in sequence. The chain links TRBV28 to TRBJ2-5; possible D gene TRBD1, 5 bases. The J call may be wrong; the DNA end is better matched by TRBJ2-7. This TCR came from a human donor with melanoma. This chain's CDR3 is CASSPRQYEQYF. The CDR3, as DNA: TGTGCCAGCAGTCCTCGACAGTACGAGCAGTACTTC.